Following are 25 T cell receptor beta chains from one sample sequenced in a study of shared clonotypes between healthy human individuals. Profiling relied on immunoSEQ multiplex PCR, and the TCRdb table lists in-frame clones only, not all of them. The repertoire has some 1,600,000 clones, 95% to 99% of them found once; the top ten carry about 0.42%. The sample was naive CD4+ T cells sorted from blood. Indicated subset: CD45RA+ positively selected. These receptors came from a man aged 30 to 39 in good health.

The chain carries TRBV6-1 and TRBJ2-5; 9 bases match TRBD2. The CDR3 loop spans 15 amino acids. Germline CDR1 is MNHNS and CDR2 is SASEGT. Trimming cost V 3 bases and J 5 bases; bases outside gene matches: 7. In DNA, the CDR3 is TGTGCCAGCAGTGATGCGGGAGGGCTGGGGGAGACCCAGTACTTC. It translates to CASSDAGGLGETQYF.

Note on this clone: This sample includes further DNA sequences coding for the same CDR3. CDR3 coding DNA: TGTGCCAGCAGCGTAGCAGCGGGAGCCTACGAGCAGTACTTC. It is translated as CASSVAAGAYEQYF. The rearrangement uses TRBV9 and TRBJ2-7; 8 nucleotides align to TRBD2. The CDR3 runs to 14 residues. Trimming took 0 bases from V and 2 from J; bases not matched to a gene: 1. The germline gives CDR1 SGDLS, CDR2 YYNGEE.

The V and J genes are TRBV5-4 and TRBJ2-2; D ambiguous. CDR3 size: 16 residues. Deletions cut 4 bases from V and 4 bases from J, with 17 bases between. Germline lookup yields CDR1 SGHNT and CDR2 YYREEE (reference sequence). The CDR3 sequence is CASSPVVTLGTGELFF. CDR3 DNA: TGTGCCAGCAGCCCCGTCGTAACCTTGGGCACCGGGGAGCTGTTTTTT. Full variable domain (missing parts from reference TRBV5-4 and TRBJ2-2): ETGVTQSPTHLIKTRGQQVTLRCSSQSGHNTVSWYQQALGQGPQFIFQYYREEENGRGNFPPRFSGLQFPNYSSELNVNALELDDSALYLCASSPVVTLGTGELFFGEGSRLTVL.

The gene calls are TRBV2 and TRBJ1-5; D may be TRBD1 (5 bases). Looked up from germline, CDR1 is SNHLY and CDR2 is FYNNEI. Trimming took 2 bases from V and 1 from J, leaving 15 bases between them. The CDR3 sequence is 17 residues long. The CDR3 protein is CASSERGPSGSNQPQHF. Here the CDR3 DNA reads TGTGCCAGCAGTGAAAGGGGCCCCAGTGGGAGCAATCAGCCCCAGCATTTT.

The V and J genes are TRBV6-5 and TRBJ1-5, with 8 bases matching TRBD1. The CDR3 is 15 amino acids. From germline, CDR1 is MNHEY and CDR2 SVGAGI. The V segment lost 0 bases and the J segment 15 bases; nucleotides outside the gene matches: 13. The CDR3 sequence: CASSYSRAGGRALHF. In DNA, the CDR3 is TGTGCCAGCAGTTACTCGCGGGCAGGGGGCCGCGCGTTGCATTTT.

The rearrangement joins TRBV28 to TRBJ1-2; TRBD1 agrees at 9 bases. The CDR3 contains 15 residues. J gave up 8 bases and V 5 bases, and 12 bases lay outside the gene matches. Germline V gene lookup returns CDR1 MDHEN and CDR2 SYDVKM. Written as DNA, the CDR3 is TGTGCCAGCAGTCCCACCGGGACAGGGCCCGTCGGCTACACCTTC. Translating it yields CASSPTGTGPVGYTF.

This chain joins TRBV15 and TRBJ2-6; 8 bases match TRBD1. The V segment lost 5 bases and the J segment 0 bases; nucleotides outside the gene matches: 18. CDR1 LNHNV and CDR2 YYDKDF come from the germline V gene (reference sequence). CDR3 size: 21 residues. The CDR3 DNA follows: TGTGCCACCAGCCGCCAGGAACCCAAACTTACAGGGGGCTCTGGGGCCAACGTCCTGACTTTC. Amino acid sequence: CATSRQEPKLTGGSGANVLTF.

The J gene is TRBJ2-5, the V gene TRBV5-4; weak D call: TRBD2 (5 bases). CDR1 and CDR2 from the germline V gene are SGHNT and YYREEE (reference sequence). Trimming stripped 3 bases from V and 1 base from J, with 10 bases between. CDR3 length: 14 residues. The CDR3 DNA reads as TGTGCCAGCAGCTCAACGGGATCCCAAGAGACCCAGTACTTC. Protein product: CASSSTGSQETQYF.

V usage is TRBV7-9 and J usage is TRBJ2-5; D ambiguous. Trimming shortened V by 5 bases and J by 1 base, and 8 bases separated the two germline ends. This CDR3 has 13 amino acids. Germline lookup yields CDR1 SEHNR and CDR2 FQNEAQ (reference sequence). The CDR3 nucleotides read TGTGCCAGCAGCCCAGTACCCCAAGAGACCCAGTACTTC. It encodes CASSPVPQETQYF.

The rearrangement uses TRBV7-8 and TRBJ1-2; D perhaps matches TRBD1 (5 bases). V was cut by 2 bases and J by 8 bases, with 18 bases left in between. CDR1 is SGHVS, CDR2 FQNEAQ, per germline. This CDR3 has 15 amino acids. In nucleotides, the CDR3 is TGTGCCAGCAGCTTATTGTTCCGGGACGGCGAGGGCTACACCTTC. Its protein is CASSLLFRDGEGYTF.

The chain has TRBV13 and TRBJ2-5; unclear D gene. The CDR3 is 14 residues long. The V gene's germline CDR1 is PRHDT and CDR2 FYEKMQ (reference sequence). Trimming pared 3 bases from V and 5 bases from J, leaving 13 bases between. The CDR3 here is CASSFSLMSETQYF. As DNA, the CDR3 is TGTGCCAGCAGCTTCTCTTTGATGAGCGAGACCCAGTACTTC. The complete variable domain, with remaining parts taken from reference TRBV13 and TRBJ2-5, reads AAGVIQSPRHLIKEKRETATLKCYPIPRHDTVYWYQQGPGQDPQFLISFYEKMQSDKGSIPDRFSAQQFSDYHSELNMSSLELGDSALYFCASSFSLMSETQYFGPGTRLLVL.

The gene calls are TRBV10-3 and TRBJ1-3, with 10 positions matching TRBD1. CDR3 size: 16 residues. The trim removed 3 bases at V and 4 bases at J, leaving 6 bases unmatched. Germline lookup yields CDR1 ENHRY and CDR2 SYGVKD. The CDR3 DNA is TGTGCCATCAGTGAATCAGACAGGGGGCTCGGAAACACCATATATTTT. It encodes CAISESDRGLGNTIYF.

V gene TRBV14 combines with J gene TRBJ2-4, with TRBD2 identical over 7 bases. Germline assignment: CDR1 SGHDN and CDR2 FVKESK. V was clipped by 2 bases and J by 9 bases; unmatched bases: 4. The CDR3 is made up of 13 amino acids. CDR3: CASSQNGGSIQYF. The CDR3, as DNA: TGTGCCAGCAGCCAAAACGGGGGGAGCATTCAGTACTTC.

The chain is built from TRBV6-6 and TRBJ2-3, with 11 nucleotides matching TRBD2. Germline assignment: CDR1 MNHNY and CDR2 SVGAGI (reference sequence). The CDR3 covers 15 residues. V shed 6 bases, J shed 7 bases, and the junction held 9 bases outside the gene matches. The CDR3 region has the DNA TGTGCCAGCAGCCTACTAGCGGGAGTGATATATACGCAGTATTTT. This encodes CASSLLAGVIYTQYF.

CDR3 sequence (DNA): TGCGCCAGCAGCAGGGGGGAAAGCGGGAGACGGGAGGAGCAGTTCTTC. Its translation is CASSRGESGRREEQFF. This chain joins TRBV5-1 and TRBJ2-1, with 8 positions matching TRBD2. The CDR3 sequence is 16 residues long. Germline V lookup: CDR1 SGHRS, CDR2 YFSETQ. With V trimmed by 4 bases and J by 10 bases, 16 bases remained unmatched. The variable domain in full, with the rest retrieved from reference TRBV5-1 and TRBJ2-1, is KAGVTQTPRYLIKTRGQQVTLSCSPISGHRSVSWYQQTPGQGLQFLFEYFSETQRNKGNFPGRFSGRQFSNSRSEMNVSTLELGDSALYLCASSRGESGRREEQFFGPGTRLTVL.

The V gene is TRBV28, the J gene TRBJ2-7, with 11 nucleotides matching TRBD2. CDR1 is MDHEN and CDR2 is SYDVKM in the germline V gene. With 10 bases clipped from V and 7 bases from J, the junction kept 12 bases outside the gene matches. CDR3 size: 14 residues. CDR3 region: CATDVSGRAREQYF. The CDR3 DNA reads TGTGCCACCGACGTTAGCGGGAGGGCTCGGGAGCAGTACTTC.

For the CDR3, the DNA is TGCGCCAGCAGCTTGGCCCCAGAGGGGGGCAATGAGCAGTTCTTC. Translation gives CASSLAPEGGNEQFF. J is TRBJ2-1 and V is TRBV5-1; the D call may be TRBD1 or TRBD2 (6 bases each). Germline assignment: CDR1 SGHRS and CDR2 YFSETQ. The V and J ends lost 0 bases and 6 bases respectively, with 13 bases between them. This CDR3 spans 15 amino acids.

This chain uses TRBV7-2 with TRBJ2-4; 10 bases line up with TRBD2. Germline V gives CDR1 SGHTA, CDR2 FQGNSA. The CDR3 consists of 15 residues. The trim removed 5 bases at V and 4 bases at J, leaving 5 bases unmatched. The DNA for the CDR3 is TGTGCCAGCAGCGGACTAGCGGACAATAAAAACATTCAGTACTTC. Amino acid sequence: CASSGLADNKNIQYF.

The CDR3 protein is CASSPTGVYGYTF. DNA of the CDR3: TGTGCCAGCAGCCCGACAGGGGTCTATGGCTACACCTTC. The chain links TRBV11-2 to TRBJ1-2, with 8 bases matching TRBD1. V lost 5 bases and J lost 4; bases outside the gene matches: 3. The CDR3 length is 13 residues. Germline CDR1 SGHAT, CDR2 FQNNGV.

The chain has TRBV5-1 and TRBJ1-1; D not resolved. The V and J ends lost 0 bases and 6 bases respectively, with 15 bases between them. Germline V gene sequence: CDR1 SGHRS, CDR2 YFSETQ. The CDR3 totals 15 residues. In DNA, the CDR3 is TGCGCCAGCAGCTTGGCGGGCAGCCTCACGGCTGAAGCTTTCTTT. Translating gives CASSLAGSLTAEAFF.

The chain combines TRBV27 with TRBJ2-7; the match to TRBD1 covers 11 bases. Per the germline V gene, CDR1 is MNHEY and CDR2 is SMNVEV (reference sequence). There are 15 residues in the CDR3. V dropped 4 bases and J dropped 3; count of bases not matched to a gene: 5. The CDR3 here is CASSSTGTGGYEQYF. The CDR3 DNA reads as TGTGCCAGCAGTTCAACCGGGACAGGGGGCTACGAGCAGTACTTC.

The V gene is TRBV18, the J gene TRBJ2-1; possibly TRBD2 for D (5 bases). CDR1 KGHSH and CDR2 LQKENI come from the germline V gene. This CDR3 is built from 14 residues. Trimming removed 6 bases from V and 9 bases from J, with 18 bases in between. The DNA of the CDR3 is TGTGCCAGCTCGCCATTCGAGGGCGACATTGAGCAGTTCTTC. Amino acid sequence: CASSPFEGDIEQFF.

CDR3 DNA: TGTGCCAGCCCAACAACAATGGAGAACACTGAAGCTTTCTTT. It specifies CASPTTMENTEAFF. The rearrangement joins TRBV11-3 to TRBJ1-1; no clear D. The V gene's germline CDR1 is SGHNT and CDR2 YENEEA. V was trimmed by 8 bases and J by 1 base, leaving 14 bases between them. This CDR3 has 14 residues.

This clone was observed a single time. The chain combines TRBV5-1 with TRBJ1-5; D not certain. Germline values: CDR1 SGHRS, CDR2 YFSETQ. V dropped 1 base and J dropped 5 bases, with 7 bases sitting between them. This CDR3 spans 13 amino acids. Here the CDR3 DNA reads TGCGCCAGCAGCTTGAACGGACATCAGCCCCAGCATTTT. Its translation: CASSLNGHQPQHF.

The genes are TRBV28 and TRBJ2-3; 11 bases fit TRBD2. Trimming at V came to 1 base and at J to 3 bases, leaving 9 bases not matched to a gene. Germline V lookup: CDR1 MDHEN, CDR2 SYDVKM. There are 18 residues in the CDR3. CDR3 protein: CASSLSPLAGEGTDTQYF. In DNA, the CDR3 is TGTGCCAGCAGTTTATCCCCACTAGCGGGAGAGGGAACAGATACGCAGTATTTT.